A single sample is the source of the 8 T cell receptor beta chains below, sequenced in a study of cytomegalovirus exposure and HLA in healthy donors. A multiplex PCR was run with 60 Vbeta primers and 13 Jbeta primers. Profiling relied on immunoSEQ multiplex PCR, and the TCRdb table lists in-frame clones only, not all of them. The repertoire has around 67,000 clones, around 70% of them found once; the top ten carry 20% to 25%. Source material: PBMCs. The receptors derive from a woman between 25 and 40 years old in good health and CMV-seropositive.

In this sample, this clone turned up a few times. This rearrangement joins TRBV4-3 to TRBJ1-4; D may be TRBD1 (5 bases). CDR3 size: 15 residues. Germline CDR1 reads LGHNA; CDR2 reads YSLEER. V shed 4 bases and J shed 0 bases, with 9 bases lying between them. The DNA of the CDR3 is TGCGCCAGCAGCCCAGGGATTCCAACTAATGAAAAACTGTTTTTT. Amino acids: CASSPGIPTNEKLFF.

This chain connects TRBV6-1 to TRBJ2-1, with 9 positions matching TRBD1. The trim removed 4 bases at V and 5 bases at J, leaving 6 bases unmatched. The CDR3 covers 15 residues. Germline assignment: CDR1 MNHNS and CDR2 SASEGT. The CDR3 is CASSVDRGGHNEQFF. In DNA, the CDR3 is TGTGCCAGCAGTGTGGACAGGGGAGGCCACAATGAGCAGTTCTTC.

The genes are TRBV7-8 and TRBJ1-2; 7 nucleotides match TRBD1. The CDR3 covers 13 residues. CDR1 and CDR2 (germline): SGHVS, FQNEAQ. The J segment lost 6 bases and the V segment lost 5 bases, leaving 6 bases of the junction unmatched. The CDR3 nucleotides are TGTGCCAGCAGCCCTCGACAGGGTCATGGCTACACCTTC. It specifies CASSPRQGHGYTF.

This chain joins TRBV25-1 and TRBJ2-7, with TRBD2 matching 16 bases. This CDR3 is 16 amino acids long. Germline values: CDR1 MGHDK, CDR2 SYGVNS. The trim removed 3 bases at V and 2 bases at J, leaving 1 base unmatched. The CDR3 loop is CASSDGTSGRAYEQYF. The CDR3 DNA reads as TGTGCCAGCAGTGACGGGACTAGCGGGAGGGCCTACGAGCAGTACTTC.

The rearrangement uses TRBV2 and TRBJ1-2, with 11 bases fitting TRBD1. Trimming removed 7 bases from V and 4 bases from J; junction bases left unmatched: 11. Germline V gene lookup returns CDR1 SNHLY and CDR2 FYNNEI. The CDR3 has 16 residues. In nucleotides, the CDR3 is TGTGCCAGCATAAAGGACAGGGGGCGCAGTGGCTATGGCTACACCTTC. Its protein product is CASIKDRGRSGYGYTF.

This clone was recorded only once. The chain has TRBV6-4 and TRBJ2-1; D unclear. Deletions cut 0 bases from V and 7 bases from J, with 7 bases between. Germline CDR1 is MRHNA and CDR2 is SNTAGT. The CDR3 contains 13 residues. DNA of the CDR3: TGTGCCAGCAGTGACTCCTTCCTTAATGAGCAGTTCTTC. This codes for CASSDSFLNEQFF.

This clone was counted a few times. The chain has TRBV4-1 and TRBJ2-1; D remains ambiguous. The CDR3 is 13 amino acids. Germline assignment: CDR1 MGHRA and CDR2 YSYEKL. V lost 1 base to trimming and J lost 4 bases, with 5 bases between them. CDR3 sequence (DNA): TGCGCCAGCAGCCAAGGCAGTTACAATGAGCAGTTCTTC. As protein: CASSQGSYNEQFF.

The V gene is TRBV12-5, the J gene TRBJ1-1; no clear D gene. Looked up from germline, CDR1 is LGHNT and CDR2 is FRNRAP. The V gene lost 1 base and the J gene lost 3 bases, with 6 bases spanning the gap. The CDR3 is made up of 13 amino acids. CDR3 sequence reads: CASGLDDYTEAFF. DNA of the CDR3: TGTGCTAGTGGTTTGGACGACTACACTGAAGCTTTCTTT.